One sample yielded the 3 T cell receptor beta chains listed below, sequenced in a study of T-cell reconstitution after alpha-beta-depleted transplantation in children listed by TCRdb under 2016. Receptors were amplified or captured by PCR. This sample was sequenced with an Illumina HiSeq 2500. TCR libraries were prepared with molecular barcoding, using unique molecular identifiers to normalize TCRbeta repertoire quantification. The raw public reads went through TCRdb reprocessing: fastp at Q25, MiXCR clone calling, in-frame beta chains kept. Entries are consolidated by CDR3 protein sequence, retaining the most common genes and DNA. This sample gives some 550,000 distinct CDR3 sequences in total; under 25% of them show up just once. The ten largest account for 13% to 15% of the sample. Read against the paper, the sample's treatment or condition label means: allogeneic hematopoietic cell transplantation with graft depleted of TCRalphabeta T cells and CD19 B cells.

The input for sequencing was PBMCs, mostly from graft donor cells, taken 360 days after TCRalphabeta/CD19-depleted stem cell transplant. These TCRs come from a boy younger than two who had a stem cell transplant for acute myeloid leukemia, so the T cells may come from the graft donor.

The genes are TRBV20-1 and TRBJ1-5; 9 bases map to TRBD1. CDR1 is DFQATT, CDR2 SNEGSKA, per germline (reference sequence). CDR3 size: 14 residues. J was trimmed by 6 bases and V by 5 bases; bases with no gene match: 8. CDR3: CSAVRDRVSQPQHF. DNA for the CDR3: TGCAGTGCTGTCCGGGACAGGGTTAGTCAGCCCCAGCATTTT.

As DNA, the CDR3 is TGCAGTGCTAGTGCGGCGGGAGAGCAGTTCTTC. This codes for CSASAAGEQFF. V usage is TRBV20-1 and J usage is TRBJ2-1; D is perhaps TRBD2 (6 bases). CDR1 and CDR2 (germline): DFQATT, SNEGSKA (reference sequence). V lost 3 bases, J lost 10 bases, and 10 bases lay in between. This CDR3 region has 11 residues.

The chain is built from TRBV5-8 and TRBJ2-1, with D perhaps matching TRBD1 or TRBD2 (5 bases each). Per the germline V gene, CDR1 is SGHTS and CDR2 is YDEGEE. With 7 bases removed from V and 3 bases from J, the gap between germline ends came to 20 bases. The CDR3 totals 16 residues. The CDR3 sequence is CASGTGRGALYNEQFF. Written as DNA, the CDR3 is TGTGCCAGCGGCACCGGTCGGGGCGCCCTCTACAATGAGCAGTTCTTC.